These 21 T cell receptor beta chains originate from one sample sequenced in a study of Ad26.COV2.S vaccination and SARS-CoV-2 variants. Libraries were prepared by immunoSEQ multiplex PCR; TCRdb keeps only in-frame clonotypes and omits some of them. The repertoire holds hundreds of thousands of clones, more than 75% seen once, with around 3.6% in the top ten. Specified treatment: around 19 received Ad26.COV2.S at low or high dose, single or two shots; about 5 received placebo; per-sample allocation not given. Samples analyzed were those drawn on day 63 after the first vaccine or placebo injection. The source material was peripheral blood, sampled in a trial of Ad26.COV2.S vaccine versus placebo. Every receptor here comes from a person aged 18-60 years who received the Ad26.COV2.S COVID-19 vaccine or a placebo.

This clone has a handful of counts. V is TRBV7-8 and J is TRBJ2-1; TRBD2 matches at 7 bases. This CDR3 is 15 amino acids long. The V gene's germline CDR1 is SGHVS and CDR2 FQNEAQ. Germline trimming cut 4 bases from V and 8 bases from J; bases unmatched to any gene: 11. CDR3 sequence (DNA): TGTGCCAGCAGCTCCGCTGAGCGGGGTATATATGAGCAGTTCTTC. Translation: CASSSAERGIYEQFF.

This clone appeared a single time. V and J are TRBV30 and TRBJ1-1; D not certain. The CDR3 is 14 residues long. Germline CDR1 is GTSNPN and CDR2 is SVGIG (reference sequence). V was cut by 5 bases and J by 4 bases, with 17 bases left in between. The CDR3 DNA sequence: TGTGCCTGGTGGCCAAACCGACCGGCCACTGAAGCTTTCTTT. It specifies CAWWPNRPATEAFF.

CDR3 protein: CASSIQGANTEAFF. The DNA of the CDR3 is TGTGCCAGTAGTATACAGGGGGCGAACACTGAAGCTTTCTTT. The V and J genes are TRBV19 and TRBJ1-1, with TRBD1 identical over 8 bases. Per germline, CDR1 LNHDA and CDR2 SQIVND (reference sequence). After removal of 2 bases from V and 1 base from J, the junction contained 0 bases not matched to a gene. This CDR3 region has 14 residues.

This rearrangement joins TRBV5-4 to TRBJ1-1; maybe TRBD1 (5 bases). The ends were cut back, 3 bases at V and 3 bases at J, with 12 bases in the middle. The CDR3 has 14 residues. Germline-derived CDR1 and CDR2 are SGHNT and YYREEE (reference sequence). The DNA of the CDR3 is TGTGCCAGCAGCTGGGACCCCGGGGACACTGAAGCTTTCTTT. This encodes CASSWDPGDTEAFF. Drawing the rest from reference TRBV5-4 and TRBJ1-1, the complete variable domain is ETGVTQSPTHLIKTRGQQVTLRCSSQSGHNTVSWYQQALGQGPQFIFQYYREEENGRGNFPPRFSGLQFPNYSSELNVNALELDDSALYLCASSWDPGDTEAFFGQGTRLTVV.

V and J are TRBV24-1 and TRBJ2-3; no clear D. V lost 4 bases to trimming and J lost 1 base, with 11 bases between them. The CDR3 spans 15 residues. The V gene's germline CDR1 is KGHDR and CDR2 SFDVKD. CDR3: CATSEGYSGTDTQYF. The CDR3 nucleotides read TGTGCCACCAGTGAAGGGTATAGTGGCACAGATACGCAGTATTTT.

Of note for this clone: This sample includes further DNA sequences coding for the same CDR3. The rearrangement links TRBV5-4 to TRBJ2-7; no clear D. Germline loops: CDR1 SGHNT, CDR2 YYREEE (reference sequence). V lost 1 base, J lost 2 bases, and 7 bases lay in between. The CDR3 runs 13 residues. The CDR3 coding sequence is TGTGCCAGCAGCTTGAAAGGGACCTACGAGCAGTACTTC. It specifies CASSLKGTYEQYF.

The chain links TRBV6-5 to TRBJ1-3, with 7 positions matching TRBD1. V was pared by 6 bases and J by 4 bases, with 6 bases of the junction left unmatched. Germline CDR1 reads MNHEY; CDR2 reads SVGAGI. The CDR3 extends over 14 amino acids. DNA of the CDR3: TGTGCCAGCAGAGGGGGCCACTCGGGAAACACCATATATTTT. It codes for CASRGGHSGNTIYF.

The chain recombines TRBV27 with TRBJ2-7; no clear D. Germline V gene lookup returns CDR1 MNHEY and CDR2 SMNVEV (reference sequence). The CDR3 has 11 amino acids. Trimming shortened V by 3 bases and J by 10 bases, and 10 bases separated the two germline ends. CDR3 in DNA: TGTGCCAGCAGTTTGGGTGGTAATCAGTACTTC. Translated, it gives CASSLGGNQYF.

This clone was counted between two and nine times. This chain links TRBV30 with TRBJ2-7, with no clear D. This CDR3 contains 12 residues. V gave up 1 base and J gave up 6 bases, with 10 bases separating them. Germline values: CDR1 GTSNPN, CDR2 SVGIG (reference sequence). For the CDR3, the DNA is TGTGCCTGGAGTGCCCTGTCGCCCGAGCAGTACTTC. It codes for CAWSALSPEQYF. The variable domain in full, with the rest retrieved from reference TRBV30 and TRBJ2-7, is SQTIHQWPATLVQPVGSPLSLECTVEGTSNPNLYWYRQAAGRGLQLLFYSVGIGQISSEVPQNLSASRPQDRQFILSSKKLLLSDSGFYLCAWSALSPEQYFGPGTRLTVT.

There are a few counts of this clone. The chain joins TRBV15 to TRBJ1-3; D uncertain. The V gene's germline CDR1 is LNHNV and CDR2 YYDKDF (reference sequence). This CDR3 has 15 residues. Between the trimmed V and J ends, which lost 0 bases and 0 bases, there was a span of 6 bases. CDR3 sequence: CATSRDGDSGNTIYF. The CDR3 DNA is TGTGCCACCAGCAGAGATGGAGACTCTGGAAACACCATATATTTT. Filled out from reference TRBV15 and TRBJ1-3, the complete variable domain reads DAMVIQNPRYQVTQFGKPVTLSCSQTLNHNVMYWYQQKSSQAPKLLFHYYDKDFNNEADTPDNFQSRRPNTSFCFLDIRSPGLGDTAMYLCATSRDGDSGNTIYFGEGSWLTVV.

This chain joins TRBV6-5 and TRBJ2-7; the match to TRBD2 covers 10 bases. The V and J ends lost 0 bases and 2 bases, in that order; junction bases with no gene match: 4. The CDR3 length is 16 residues. Germline V lookup: CDR1 MNHEY, CDR2 SVGAGI. CDR3 residues: CASSYSVLAGAYEQYF. The CDR3 coding sequence is TGTGCCAGCAGTTACTCGGTTCTAGCGGGGGCCTACGAGCAGTACTTC.

V gene TRBV19 combines with J gene TRBJ2-1; D is ambiguous. The CDR3 consists of 13 residues. Trimming shortened V by 3 bases and J by 6 bases, and 9 bases separated the two germline ends. Per germline, CDR1 LNHDA and CDR2 SQIVND (reference sequence). The DNA of the CDR3 is TGTGCCAGTAGTATCCTCGGTGGCAATGAGCAGTTCTTC. Amino acids: CASSILGGNEQFF.

The rearrangement joins TRBV12-5 to TRBJ1-1, with 8 bases lining up with TRBD1. CDR1 is LGHNT and CDR2 is FRNRAP in the germline V gene. V gave up 2 bases and J gave up 3 bases; unmatched junction bases: 2. This CDR3 has 14 amino acids. The DNA of the CDR3 is TGTGCTAGTGGTTTGTACAGGGGGTACACTGAAGCTTTCTTT. Translating gives CASGLYRGYTEAFF. Full variable domain (missing parts from reference TRBV12-5 and TRBJ1-1): DARVTQTPRHKVTEMGQEVTMRCQPILGHNTVFWYRQTMMQGLELLAYFRNRAPLDDSGMPKDRFSAEMPDATLATLKIQPSEPRDSAVYFCASGLYRGYTEAFFGQGTRLTVV.

The rearrangement links TRBV7-8 to TRBJ2-3; D unresolved. The CDR3 spans 15 residues. Per the germline V gene, CDR1 is SGHVS and CDR2 is FQNEAQ. Trimming cost V 2 bases and J 2 bases, with 11 bases left between them. DNA for the CDR3: TGTGCCAGCAGCTTATCTTCCTACGACACAGATACGCAGTATTTT. Its protein is CASSLSSYDTDTQYF.

This clone came up a few times. The gene calls are TRBV6-2 or TRBV6-3 and TRBJ1-5; a possible D gene is TRBD1 (6 bases). The CDR3 has 15 residues. Germline assignment: CDR1 MNHEY and CDR2 SVGEGT. The V and J ends lost 6 bases and 2 bases respectively, with 14 bases between them. The CDR3 nucleotides are TGTGCCAGCAGCACCGTCAAGGGGGGCAATCAGCCCCAGCATTTT. Protein product: CASSTVKGGNQPQHF.

This chain links TRBV7-2 with TRBJ2-6, with TRBD2 as a possible D gene (5 bases). V was cut by 5 bases and J by 0 bases, with 14 bases left in between. The CDR3 has 17 residues. Germline V gene data show CDR1 as SGHTA and CDR2 as FQGNSA. This CDR3 is CASSRFMDFSGANVLTF. Written as DNA, the CDR3 is TGTGCCAGCAGCCGCTTCATGGACTTCTCTGGGGCCAACGTCCTGACTTTC.

The gene calls are TRBV30 and TRBJ1-3; D is undetermined. V was cut by 4 bases and J by 1 base, with 5 bases left in between. The CDR3 runs to 12 residues. Germline values: CDR1 GTSNPN, CDR2 SVGIG (reference sequence). The CDR3 protein is CAWKMSGNTIYF. The CDR3 DNA reads as TGTGCCTGGAAAATGTCTGGAAACACCATATATTTT.

The V and J genes are TRBV7-2 and TRBJ2-7, with no clear D. Looked up from germline, CDR1 is SGHTA and CDR2 is FQGNSA. V gave up 1 base and J gave up 2 bases, with 15 bases separating them. The CDR3 extends over 16 amino acids. The DNA of the CDR3 is TGTGCCAGCAGCTTAGATATAGCCCGTACCCCCTACGAGCAGTACTTC. Its translation is CASSLDIARTPYEQYF. Looking up the rest from reference TRBV7-2 and TRBJ2-7 gives the full variable domain: GAGVSQSPSNKVTEKGKDVELRCDPISGHTALYWYRQSLGQGLEFLIYFQGNSAPDKSGLPSDRFSAERTGGSVSTLTIQRTQQEDSAVYLCASSLDIARTPYEQYFGPGTRLTVT.

The rearrangement joins TRBV9 to TRBJ1-2; D gene uncertain. The CDR3 is made up of 15 amino acids. Deletions cut 0 bases from V and 0 bases from J, with 9 bases between. Germline lookup yields CDR1 SGDLS and CDR2 YYNGEE. The CDR3 reads CASSVDPGANYGYTF. In nucleotides, the CDR3 is TGTGCCAGCAGCGTAGATCCGGGAGCTAACTATGGCTACACCTTC.

The V gene is TRBV30, the J gene TRBJ2-7; either TRBD1 or TRBD2 may supply D (5 bases each). Trimming shortened V by 2 bases and J by 4 bases, and 18 bases separated the two germline ends. Per the germline V gene, CDR1 is GTSNPN and CDR2 is SVGIG (reference sequence). This CDR3 region has 15 residues. The CDR3 loop reads CAWSTGTPLGYEQYF. As DNA, the CDR3 is TGTGCCTGGAGTACCGGGACCCCTTTGGGTTACGAGCAGTACTTC. The full variable domain, completed using reference TRBV30 and TRBJ2-7, is SQTIHQWPATLVQPVGSPLSLECTVEGTSNPNLYWYRQAAGRGLQLLFYSVGIGQISSEVPQNLSASRPQDRQFILSSKKLLLSDSGFYLCAWSTGTPLGYEQYFGPGTRLTVT.

This clone has ten or more counts. Additional DNA sequences in this sample encode the identical CDR3. This chain uses TRBV30 with TRBJ1-4; no reliable D call. CDR3 size: 11 residues. CDR1 and CDR2 (germline): GTSNPN, SVGIG (reference sequence). The ends were cut back, 2 bases at V and 8 bases at J, with 6 bases in the middle. CDR3 amino acids: CAWSPREKLFF. The DNA for the CDR3 is TGTGCCTGGAGTCCCCGGGAAAAACTGTTTTTT.